This T cell receptor beta chain was sequenced for a study of blood T cell repertoires in COVID-19. Study details: Material from acute and convalescent COVID-19 was sourced from the United States, Italy and Spain.

This clone was picked up a small number of times. This table comes from immunoSEQ multiplex PCR, and its TCRdb copy is limited to in-frame clones, with some not included. In the table there are 350,000 or so clones, over 75% of which are singletons. CDR1 and CDR2 (germline): SGHDT, YYEEEE. The CDR3 runs to 14 residues. J lost 10 bases, V lost 3 bases, and 11 bases had no gene match. The receptor's source is a woman aged 25 to 39 who had recovered from COVID-19. The sequencing input was PBMCs or T cells enriched from blood (not recorded which). The V call is TRBV5-6, the J call TRBJ2-7; 9 nucleotides align to TRBD2. The CDR3: CASSSWASGELQYF. The DNA for the CDR3 is TGTGCCAGCAGCTCCTGGGCTAGCGGGGAGCTCCAGTACTTC.